This is a list of T cell receptor beta chains from one sample in a study of T cells in Graves' hyperthyroidism and ophthalmopathy. TCRdb itself ran the multiplex PCR reads through MiXCR, one entry per CDR3 protein. The table lists about 530,000 distinct CDR3 sequences, under 20% of them singletons. The sequencing sample was made of blood. The receptors originated from a woman younger than 30 with Graves' ophthalmopathy. Each CDR3 is given with its conserved first and last residue. Each record gives: D gene, V gene, J gene, clone size, CDR3 DNA, CDR3 protein. D genes are given only for firm matches. The size entry is marked missing in some rows and otherwise reads once, few, many or a size class.

d_call: -
v_call: TRBV19
j_call: TRBJ1-1
clone_size: -
cdr3_nt: TGTGCCAGTACCCCAAACCGCGGGGTGAACACTGAAGCTTTCTTT
cdr3_aa: CASTPNRGVNTEAFF

d_call: TRBD2
v_call: TRBV6-6
j_call: TRBJ2-1
clone_size: few
cdr3_nt: TGTGCCAGCAGTTACCCGACCGAGACTAGCGGGGGTCCTCTGTCCTACAATGAGCAGTTCTTC
cdr3_aa: CASSYPTETSGGPLSYNEQFF

d_call: -
v_call: TRBV7-6
j_call: TRBJ2-1
clone_size: -
cdr3_nt: TGTGCCAGCACCCCCTCTCGCAGCAGCTACAATGAGCAGTTCTTC
cdr3_aa: CASTPSRSSYNEQFF

d_call: -
v_call: TRBV7-3
j_call: TRBJ1-1
clone_size: -
cdr3_nt: TGTGCCAGCAGCTTAAGGGGGGGCTCGAACACTGAAGCTTTCTTT
cdr3_aa: CASSLRGGSNTEAFF

d_call: -
v_call: TRBV7-2
j_call: TRBJ1-2
clone_size: many
cdr3_nt: TGTGCCAGCAGCTCCTTTCCTGAGGATGGCTACACCTTC
cdr3_aa: CASSSFPEDGYTF

d_call: TRBD1
v_call: TRBV19
j_call: TRBJ1-2
clone_size: -
cdr3_nt: TGTGCCAGTAGTCCCAGGGGGGACAGTACCTCCTATGGCTACACCTTC
cdr3_aa: CASSPRGDSTSYGYTF

d_call: -
v_call: TRBV6-1
j_call: TRBJ2-3
clone_size: -
cdr3_nt: TGTGCCAGCAGTTATAGGGCGGGGCCGGCAGATACGCAGTATTTT
cdr3_aa: CASSYRAGPADTQYF

d_call: TRBD2
v_call: TRBV3-1
j_call: TRBJ2-7
clone_size: -
cdr3_nt: TGTGCCAGCAGCCAAGCGGGAGGGGGCGAGCAGTACTTC
cdr3_aa: CASSQAGGGEQYF

d_call: -
v_call: TRBV30
j_call: TRBJ1-2
clone_size: many
cdr3_nt: TGTGCCTGGGTCAGAGACAGGAATGGCTACACCTTC
cdr3_aa: CAWVRDRNGYTF

d_call: -
v_call: TRBV20-1
j_call: TRBJ2-3
clone_size: many
cdr3_nt: TGCAGTGCTAGACTTCCCAGCACAGATACGCAGTATTTT
cdr3_aa: CSARLPSTDTQYF

d_call: -
v_call: TRBV30
j_call: TRBJ1-6
clone_size: -
cdr3_nt: TGTGCCTGGGGAACCGGGACAAGTAATTCACCCCTCCACTTT
cdr3_aa: CAWGTGTSNSPLHF

d_call: TRBD1
v_call: TRBV12-3/TRBV12-4
j_call: TRBJ1-1
clone_size: many
cdr3_nt: TGTGCCAGCAGCCGAACCGGGACAGGGTACACTGAAGCTTTCTTT
cdr3_aa: CASSRTGTGYTEAFF

d_call: -
v_call: TRBV6-5
j_call: TRBJ2-1
clone_size: many
cdr3_nt: TGTGCCAGCAGTTACGGGGCAGGGGCCTACAATGAGCAGTTCTTC
cdr3_aa: CASSYGAGAYNEQFF

d_call: -
v_call: TRBV9
j_call: TRBJ2-7
clone_size: -
cdr3_nt: TGTGCCAGCAGCGTAGGACAGCTCTTCTCCTACGAGCAGTACTTC
cdr3_aa: CASSVGQLFSYEQYF

d_call: -
v_call: TRBV30
j_call: TRBJ2-1
clone_size: many
cdr3_nt: TGTGCCTCCCGACAGAATGAGCAGTTCTTC
cdr3_aa: CASRQNEQFF

d_call: TRBD1
v_call: TRBV3-1
j_call: TRBJ1-2
clone_size: many
cdr3_nt: TGTGCCAGCAGCCAGCTTAGGACAGGGGGATATGGCTACACCTTC
cdr3_aa: CASSQLRTGGYGYTF

d_call: TRBD1
v_call: TRBV6-6
j_call: TRBJ2-1
clone_size: -
cdr3_nt: TGTGCCAGCAGTTACCCTTCCGGACAGGGCGGGAATGAGCAGTTCTTC
cdr3_aa: CASSYPSGQGGNEQFF

d_call: -
v_call: TRBV6-1
j_call: TRBJ1-2
clone_size: many
cdr3_nt: TGTGCCAGCAGTGTTGGGACGGCCGAAGGCTACACCTTC
cdr3_aa: CASSVGTAEGYTF

d_call: -
v_call: TRBV6-1
j_call: TRBJ2-3
clone_size: few
cdr3_nt: TGTGCCAGCAATCTAGACGGATTTCGCACAGATACGCAGTATTTT
cdr3_aa: CASNLDGFRTDTQYF

d_call: -
v_call: TRBV30
j_call: TRBJ2-7
clone_size: many
cdr3_nt: TGTGCCTGGAGTCTCCGACAGGATACCTACGAGCAGTACTTC
cdr3_aa: CAWSLRQDTYEQYF

d_call: -
v_call: TRBV15
j_call: TRBJ1-5
clone_size: -
cdr3_nt: TGTGCCACCAGCGGAGGAGGAATTGTTCCCCAGCATTTT
cdr3_aa: CATSGGGIVPQHF

d_call: TRBD1
v_call: TRBV28
j_call: TRBJ2-1
clone_size: many
cdr3_nt: TGTGCCAGCAGTTTTCTCTACGGACAGGGCCTGTCTTCGATAAACGTAAATGAGCAGTTCTTC
cdr3_aa: CASSFLYGQGLSSINVNEQFF

d_call: -
v_call: TRBV6-1
j_call: TRBJ1-2
clone_size: many
cdr3_nt: TGTGCCAGCAGTGAAGGGGACTATGGCTACACCTTC
cdr3_aa: CASSEGDYGYTF

d_call: -
v_call: TRBV3-1
j_call: TRBJ1-1
clone_size: many
cdr3_nt: TGTGCCAGCAGCCAAGTTCGCCGTTCCTACACTGAAGCTTTCTTT
cdr3_aa: CASSQVRRSYTEAFF

d_call: -
v_call: TRBV11-2
j_call: TRBJ2-5
clone_size: -
cdr3_nt: TGTGCCAGCAGCTTCCTGTGGCAAGAGACCCAGTACTTC
cdr3_aa: CASSFLWQETQYF

d_call: -
v_call: TRBV29-1
j_call: TRBJ2-1
clone_size: -
cdr3_nt: TGCAGCGTCCTCGGGTCGAGAAACAATGAGCAGTTCTTC
cdr3_aa: CSVLGSRNNEQFF

d_call: -
v_call: TRBV6-2/TRBV6-3
j_call: TRBJ2-7
clone_size: few
cdr3_nt: TGTGCCAGCAGTTACTCGAGGGGGTTTGGCCCATCTGGCCTCTACGAGCAGTACTTC
cdr3_aa: CASSYSRGFGPSGLYEQYF

d_call: -
v_call: TRBV2
j_call: TRBJ1-1
clone_size: few
cdr3_nt: TGTGCCAGCACTGTACAGGCCATGAACACTGAAGCTTTCTTT
cdr3_aa: CASTVQAMNTEAFF

d_call: -
v_call: TRBV6-1
j_call: TRBJ1-4
clone_size: few
cdr3_nt: TGTGCCAGCAGTGATCTGAGGGGCGAAAAACTGTTTTTT
cdr3_aa: CASSDLRGEKLFF

d_call: TRBD2
v_call: TRBV10-3
j_call: TRBJ2-3
clone_size: -
cdr3_nt: TGTGCCATCGGCGGGGGGGGGAAAGATACGCAGTATTTT
cdr3_aa: CAIGGGGKDTQYF

d_call: -
v_call: TRBV28
j_call: TRBJ1-6
clone_size: many
cdr3_nt: TGTGCCAGCAACCTGGACAGAATACCCAATTCACCCCTCCACTTT
cdr3_aa: CASNLDRIPNSPLHF

d_call: TRBD1
v_call: TRBV28
j_call: TRBJ2-7
clone_size: many
cdr3_nt: TGTGCCAGCAGCCCTCTCCCCGGGACAGGGCCGACCTACGAGCAGTACTTC
cdr3_aa: CASSPLPGTGPTYEQYF

d_call: TRBD2
v_call: TRBV12-3/TRBV12-4
j_call: TRBJ2-1
clone_size: many
cdr3_nt: TGTGCCAGCAGTTTACGGGCTAGCGGGAAACTTTACAATGAGCAGTTCTTC
cdr3_aa: CASSLRASGKLYNEQFF

d_call: -
v_call: TRBV6-1
j_call: TRBJ2-3
clone_size: -
cdr3_nt: TGTGCCAGCAGCCCCGACTTGGACCTGGCCACAGATACGCAGTATTTT
cdr3_aa: CASSPDLDLATDTQYF

d_call: TRBD1
v_call: TRBV7-2
j_call: TRBJ1-1
clone_size: -
cdr3_nt: TGTGCCAGCAGCTTATCCTCGGGGCAGGGGGCGCAGGAAGCTTTCTTT
cdr3_aa: CASSLSSGQGAQEAFF

d_call: -
v_call: TRBV2
j_call: TRBJ2-4
clone_size: many
cdr3_nt: TGTGCCAGCAGTTGGGGGAACAAAAACATTCAGTACTTC
cdr3_aa: CASSWGNKNIQYF

d_call: -
v_call: TRBV12-5
j_call: TRBJ1-2
clone_size: many
cdr3_nt: TGTGCTAGTGGTTTGGTACTAGAACGGCAGACTTATGGCTACACCTTC
cdr3_aa: CASGLVLERQTYGYTF

d_call: TRBD1
v_call: TRBV7-9
j_call: TRBJ2-7
clone_size: -
cdr3_nt: TGTGCCAGCAGCTTAGAAGGGGGCTACTCCTACGAGCAGTACTTC
cdr3_aa: CASSLEGGYSYEQYF

d_call: -
v_call: TRBV28
j_call: TRBJ2-7
clone_size: many
cdr3_nt: TGTGCCAGCAGTCCCGCGGGACAGCGCTACGAGCAGTACTTC
cdr3_aa: CASSPAGQRYEQYF

d_call: TRBD1
v_call: TRBV4-3
j_call: TRBJ1-2
clone_size: -
cdr3_nt: TGCGCCAGCAGCCAGGACAGGAACAGATACTATGGCTACACCTTC
cdr3_aa: CASSQDRNRYYGYTF

d_call: TRBD1
v_call: TRBV12-3/TRBV12-4
j_call: TRBJ2-5
clone_size: many
cdr3_nt: TGTGCCAGCAGTTCATGGGACAGGGGAGGCCAAGAGACCCAGTACTTC
cdr3_aa: CASSSWDRGGQETQYF

d_call: -
v_call: TRBV6-5
j_call: TRBJ2-2
clone_size: -
cdr3_nt: TGTGCCAGCAGTTACTCGAGTTATCGGACCGGGGAGCTGTTTTTT
cdr3_aa: CASSYSSYRTGELFF

d_call: -
v_call: TRBV6-5
j_call: TRBJ2-3
clone_size: few
cdr3_nt: TGTGCCAGCAGTTACTCGCCTTCCGGGAACACAGATACGCAGTATTTT
cdr3_aa: CASSYSPSGNTDTQYF

d_call: -
v_call: TRBV7-6
j_call: TRBJ1-1
clone_size: -
cdr3_nt: TGTGCCAGCAGCTTAGTTCAGGGACACGAAATGAACACTGAAGCTTTCTTT
cdr3_aa: CASSLVQGHEMNTEAFF

d_call: TRBD2
v_call: TRBV7-6
j_call: TRBJ2-7
clone_size: many
cdr3_nt: TGTGCCAGCAGTGGGGAGGGTGGAGGGCGCCACGAGCAGTACTTC
cdr3_aa: CASSGEGGGRHEQYF

d_call: -
v_call: TRBV28
j_call: TRBJ2-3
clone_size: many
cdr3_nt: TGTGCCAGCAGTCGAGGTGAGGGTCCTAGCACAGATACGCAGTATTTT
cdr3_aa: CASSRGEGPSTDTQYF

d_call: TRBD1
v_call: TRBV3-1
j_call: TRBJ2-7
clone_size: many
cdr3_nt: TGTGCCAGCAGCCAAGGAGGGACAGGGGGGAACTACGAGCAGTACTTC
cdr3_aa: CASSQGGTGGNYEQYF

d_call: -
v_call: TRBV7-8
j_call: TRBJ2-2
clone_size: few
cdr3_nt: TGTGCCAGCAGCTCGACGGGCCTTTTCGCGAACACCGGGGAGCTGTTTTTT
cdr3_aa: CASSSTGLFANTGELFF

d_call: TRBD1
v_call: TRBV6-5
j_call: TRBJ2-7
clone_size: many
cdr3_nt: TGTGCCAGCAGTTACCACCGGGACAGGGGGGATTGGGAGCAGTACTTC
cdr3_aa: CASSYHRDRGDWEQYF

d_call: TRBD2
v_call: TRBV20-1
j_call: TRBJ2-1
clone_size: -
cdr3_nt: TGCAGTGCTGGAGAGGGGGGACTAGCGGGGCTGTACAATGAGCAGTTCTTC
cdr3_aa: CSAGEGGLAGLYNEQFF

d_call: TRBD1
v_call: TRBV6-1
j_call: TRBJ1-5
clone_size: -
cdr3_nt: TGTGCCAGCAGTCCTGGGGGACAGGGGGATCAGCCCCAGCATTTT
cdr3_aa: CASSPGGQGDQPQHF

d_call: -
v_call: TRBV7-8
j_call: TRBJ2-3
clone_size: few
cdr3_nt: TGTGCCAGCAGGGCGGTTAGCGGTGGTAGCACAGATACGCAGTATTTT
cdr3_aa: CASRAVSGGSTDTQYF

d_call: -
v_call: TRBV6-4
j_call: TRBJ1-2
clone_size: once
cdr3_nt: TGTGCCAGCAGTGAGGCCGTCGGCGGTCCCTATGGCTACACCTTC
cdr3_aa: CASSEAVGGPYGYTF